This T cell receptor beta chain is drawn from a study of cytomegalovirus exposure and HLA in healthy donors. The donors were part of the approximately 130-subject validation cohort, which stood apart from the 666-subject first cohort. TCRdb's copy holds only in-frame clones and misses some; the assay was immunoSEQ multiplex PCR. This sample has about 55,000 clones; more than 80% occur once, and the top ten carry roughly 3%. The CDR3 consists of 14 residues. Looked up from germline, CDR1 is SGDLS and CDR2 is YYNGEE. After removal of 3 bases from V and 9 bases from J, the junction contained 8 bases not matched to a gene. This clone was seen a handful of times.

The clonotype comes from a man younger than 35 in good health and CMV-seronegative. The source material was PBMCs. The chain recombines TRBV9 with TRBJ2-1; the match to TRBD2 covers 8 bases. The CDR3 here is CASSEGAGAGEQFF. In nucleotides, the CDR3 is TGTGCCAGCAGCGAAGGAGCGGGAGCTGGTGAGCAGTTCTTC.